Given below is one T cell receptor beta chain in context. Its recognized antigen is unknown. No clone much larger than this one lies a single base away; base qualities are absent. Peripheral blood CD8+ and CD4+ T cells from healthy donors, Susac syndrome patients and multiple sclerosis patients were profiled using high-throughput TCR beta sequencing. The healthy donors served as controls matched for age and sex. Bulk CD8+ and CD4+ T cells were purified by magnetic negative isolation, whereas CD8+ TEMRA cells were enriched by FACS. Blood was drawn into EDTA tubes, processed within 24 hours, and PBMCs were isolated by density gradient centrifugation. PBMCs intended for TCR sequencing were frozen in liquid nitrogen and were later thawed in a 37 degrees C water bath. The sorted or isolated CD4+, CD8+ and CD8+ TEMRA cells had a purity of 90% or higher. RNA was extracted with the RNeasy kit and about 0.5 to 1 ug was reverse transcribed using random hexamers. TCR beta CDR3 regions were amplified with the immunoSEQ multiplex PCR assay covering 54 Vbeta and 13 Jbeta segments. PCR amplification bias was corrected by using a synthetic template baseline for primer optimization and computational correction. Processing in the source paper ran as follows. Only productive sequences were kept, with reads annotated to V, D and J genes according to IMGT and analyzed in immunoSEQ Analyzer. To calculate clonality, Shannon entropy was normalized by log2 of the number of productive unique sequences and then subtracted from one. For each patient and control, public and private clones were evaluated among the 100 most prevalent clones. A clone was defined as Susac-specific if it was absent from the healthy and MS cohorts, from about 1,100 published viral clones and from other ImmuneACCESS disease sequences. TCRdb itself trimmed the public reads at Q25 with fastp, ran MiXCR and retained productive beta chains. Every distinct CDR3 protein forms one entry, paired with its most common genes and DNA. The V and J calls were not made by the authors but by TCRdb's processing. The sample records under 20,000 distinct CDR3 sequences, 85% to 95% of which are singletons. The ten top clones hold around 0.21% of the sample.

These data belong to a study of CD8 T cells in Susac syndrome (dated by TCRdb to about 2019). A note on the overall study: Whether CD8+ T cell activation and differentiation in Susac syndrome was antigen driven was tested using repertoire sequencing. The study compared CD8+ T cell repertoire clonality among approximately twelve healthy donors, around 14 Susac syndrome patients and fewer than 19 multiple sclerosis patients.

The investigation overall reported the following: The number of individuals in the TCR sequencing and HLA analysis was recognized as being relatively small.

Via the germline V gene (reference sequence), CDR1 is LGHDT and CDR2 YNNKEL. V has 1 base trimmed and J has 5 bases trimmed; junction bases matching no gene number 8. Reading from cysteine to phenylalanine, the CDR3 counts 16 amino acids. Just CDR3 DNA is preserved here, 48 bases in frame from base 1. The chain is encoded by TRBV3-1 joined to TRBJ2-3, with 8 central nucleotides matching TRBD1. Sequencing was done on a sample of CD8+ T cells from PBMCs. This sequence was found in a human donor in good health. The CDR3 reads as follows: CASSQAQGAQRDTQYF. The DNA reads TGTGCCAGCAGCCAAGCTCAGGGGGCGCAAAGAGATACGCAGTATTTT.